Each of the 14 T cell receptor beta chains below was sequenced from the same sample in a study of blood T cell repertoires in COVID-19. TCRdb's copy holds only in-frame clones and misses some; the assay was immunoSEQ multiplex PCR. The data contain 450,000 or so clones, about 90% of them singletons. Sequencing was performed on peripheral blood. The receptors stem from a man aged 18 to 29 with COVID-19, enrolled during active disease.

J is TRBJ1-1 and V is TRBV29-1, with 8 bases identical to TRBD1. CDR3 length: 14 residues. V trimming: 7 bases; J trimming: 5 bases; junction bases outside the gene matches: 12. Germline V gene data show CDR1 as SQVTM and CDR2 as ANQGSEA. The CDR3 region has the DNA TGCAGCGCGCAGCAGGGGGCGCGGGGAACTGAAGCTTTCTTT. Amino acids: CSAQQGARGTEAFF. Using reference TRBV29-1 and TRBJ1-1 for the parts outside the CDR3, the full variable domain is SAVISQKPSRDICQRGTSLTIQCQVDSQVTMMFWYRQQPGQSLTLIATANQGSEATYESGFVIDKFPISRPNLTFSTLTVSNMSPEDSSIYLCSAQQGARGTEAFFGQGTRLTVV.

In this sample, this clone turned up once. The rearrangement uses TRBV9 and TRBJ2-7; TRBD1 aligns across 11 bases. The CDR3 length is 16 residues. Trimming removed 0 bases from V and 1 base from J; junction bases left unmatched: 3. Looked up from germline, CDR1 is SGDLS and CDR2 is YYNGEE. In nucleotides, the CDR3 is TGTGCCAGCAGCGTAGGAGGGACAGGGGGTTCCTACGAGCAGTACTTC. Amino acids: CASSVGGTGGSYEQYF.

This chain uses TRBV6-1 with TRBJ2-7; tentatively, D is TRBD1 (5 bases). The CDR3 is made up of 14 amino acids. V lost 2 bases to trimming and J lost 5 bases, with 13 bases between them. CDR1 and CDR2 (germline): MNHNS, SASEGT. The CDR3 protein is CASSEFQGGDEQYF. The CDR3 DNA reads as TGTGCCAGCAGTGAATTCCAGGGTGGGGACGAGCAGTACTTC.

The rearrangement joins TRBV6-5 to TRBJ1-2, with 11 bases fitting TRBD1. The length of the CDR3 is 15 residues. The J segment lost 11 bases and the V segment lost 0 bases, leaving 8 bases of the junction unmatched. In germline, CDR1 is MNHEY, CDR2 SVGAGI. CDR3 amino acids: CASSYSLWDRGNYTF. As DNA, the CDR3 is TGTGCCAGCAGTTACTCTCTCTGGGACAGGGGGAATTACACCTTC.

This chain links TRBV10-1 with TRBJ2-5; 7 bases are shared with TRBD1. V lost 10 bases and J lost 0; bases outside the gene matches: 17. This CDR3 has 17 amino acids. Germline CDR1 is WNHNN and CDR2 is SYGVQD (reference sequence). The CDR3 nucleotides are TGCGCCAACTATAGCTCGGGACAGAACAACTACCAAGAGACCCAGTACTTC. Translated, it gives CANYSSGQNNYQETQYF.

The rearrangement links TRBV20-1 to TRBJ2-3, with D possibly matching TRBD1 (6 bases). The CDR3 sequence is 10 residues long. CDR1 DFQATT and CDR2 SNEGSKA come from the germline V gene (reference sequence). The CDR3 protein is CSQGRDTQYF. The CDR3 DNA reads TGCAGCCAGGGGCGGGATACGCAGTATTTT.

The chain combines TRBV4-1 with TRBJ2-7; 8 bases align to TRBD1. Germline CDR1 and CDR2: MGHRA and YSYEKL. Losses at the gene ends were 0 bases for V and 2 bases for J; bases not matched to a gene: 9. CDR3 length: 17 residues. CDR3 bases: TGCGCCAGCAGCCAAGATCCCTACAGGGGGTTAACCTACGAGCAGTACTTC. Translation: CASSQDPYRGLTYEQYF.

The gene calls are TRBV9 and TRBJ2-7; the match to TRBD2 covers 9 bases. Germline V lookup: CDR1 SGDLS, CDR2 YYNGEE. The CDR3 runs 14 residues. Unmatched junction bases numbered 4, after V lost 3 bases and J lost 3 bases. CDR3 in amino acids: CASSDQAGGYEQYF. In DNA form, the CDR3 reads TGTGCCAGCAGCGATCAAGCGGGGGGCTACGAGCAGTACTTC.

This clone is a singleton in its sample. This chain uses TRBV7-9 with TRBJ1-1; D unresolved. The germline V and J ends were trimmed by 1 base and 4 bases, with 13 bases remaining between them. The CDR3 length is 15 residues. Germline lookup yields CDR1 SEHNR and CDR2 FQNEAQ (reference sequence). The CDR3 protein is CASSLEPAGGTEAFF. In DNA, the CDR3 is TGTGCCAGCAGCTTAGAACCAGCGGGCGGCACTGAAGCTTTCTTT.

V gene TRBV19 combines with J gene TRBJ1-2; 8 bases align to TRBD1. CDR1 is LNHDA and CDR2 is SQIVND in the germline V gene (reference sequence). J was trimmed by 7 bases and V by 9 bases; bases with no gene match: 13. CDR3 length: 14 residues. In nucleotides, the CDR3 is TGTGCCAGCGAAGACAGGGGACCCTCCCGTGGCTACACCTTC. It translates to CASEDRGPSRGYTF.

V usage is TRBV19 and J usage is TRBJ1-5, with 10 bases identical to TRBD1. Unmatched junction bases numbered 6, after V lost 3 bases and J lost 7 bases. CDR3 length: 15 residues. Germline CDR1 LNHDA, CDR2 SQIVND (reference sequence). CDR3 in amino acids: CASSIFGQGDQPQHF. CDR3 nucleotides: TGTGCCAGTAGTATTTTCGGACAGGGGGACCAGCCCCAGCATTTT.

This clone was found a few times. The chain has TRBV6-5 and TRBJ1-2; D is perhaps TRBD1 (6 bases). There are 15 residues in the CDR3. Germline CDR1 and CDR2: MNHEY and SVGAGI. The germline V and J ends were trimmed by 6 bases and 2 bases, with 16 bases remaining between them. The CDR3 spells CASRKDLRGNYGYTF. The CDR3 coding sequence is TGTGCCAGCAGGAAGGATCTCAGGGGCAACTATGGCTACACCTTC.

The V call is TRBV10-2, the J call TRBJ2-6; a weak D match, TRBD1 (7 bases). The germline V gene has CDR1 WSHSY and CDR2 SAAADI. Deletions cut 5 bases from V and 2 bases from J, with 13 bases between. CDR3 size: 16 residues. CDR3 coding DNA: TGCGCCAGCAGTCAAGCAGGGGGGACTGGGGCCAACGTCCTGACTTTC. Its protein is CASSQAGGTGANVLTF.

The chain couples TRBV14 to TRBJ2-1; the match to TRBD2 covers 7 bases. The CDR3 contains 16 residues. V lost 0 bases, J lost 0 bases, and 2 bases stayed unmatched. Germline values: CDR1 SGHDN, CDR2 FVKESK. The CDR3 nucleotides are TGTGCCAGCAGCCAAGAGTGGACTAGCTCCTACAATGAGCAGTTCTTC. Amino acids: CASSQEWTSSYNEQFF. Drawing the rest from reference TRBV14 and TRBJ2-1, the complete variable domain is EAGVTQFPSHSVIEKGQTVTLRCDPISGHDNLYWYRRVMGKEIKFLLHFVKESKQDESGMPNNRFLAERTGGTYSTLKVQPAELEDSGVYFCASSQEWTSSYNEQFFGPGTRLTVL.